This entry lists 20 T cell receptor beta chains sequenced from one sample in a study of shared clonotypes between healthy human individuals (dated by TCRdb to 2020 to 2021). Library preparation was by the immunoSEQ multiplex PCR assay. TCRdb took over this immuneACCESS table, retaining in-frame rearrangements with V and J assigned. Such tables are incomplete; in checked studies, under half of the missing clones stem from an unresolved V gene, and the remainder is unexplained. Counted in this sample were 1 million to 1.3 million clones; 78% of them appeared once. Of the sample, 0.55% to 0.7% falls within the top ten clones. The sample comprised memory CD4+ T cells from PBMCs. The label giving this sample's cell subset or site can be read as: CD45RA-negative fraction. These receptors came from a man aged 18 to 35 in good health. Some clones in this sample may be carry-over from other donors' samples.

The CDR3 loop is CASSNLWEGGFGYTF. CDR3 nucleotides: TGTGCCAGCAGCAATCTTTGGGAAGGGGGTTTTGGCTACACCTTC. The chain is built from TRBV5-6 and TRBJ1-2, with D perhaps matching TRBD1 (6 bases). The germline gives CDR1 SGHDT, CDR2 YYEEEE. This CDR3 has 15 amino acids. V shed 4 bases and J shed 7 bases, with 20 bases lying between them.

V is TRBV6-6 and J is TRBJ2-1; 8 bases line up with TRBD2. CDR1 is MNHNY, CDR2 SVGAGI, per germline (reference sequence). J was trimmed by 2 bases and V by 0 bases; bases with no gene match: 3. The CDR3 has 16 residues. The CDR3, as DNA: TGTGCCAGCAGTTACTCGACACTAGCGGCCTACAATGAGCAGTTCTTC. The encoded protein is CASSYSTLAAYNEQFF.

This chain links TRBV5-1 with TRBJ2-3; 8 positions agree with TRBD1. Germline V gives CDR1 SGHRS, CDR2 YFSETQ. The J segment lost 3 bases and the V segment lost 4 bases, leaving 7 bases of the junction unmatched. This CDR3 is built from 15 residues. The CDR3 spells CASSVDRGNTDTQYF. The CDR3, as DNA: TGCGCCAGCAGCGTAGACAGGGGAAATACAGATACGCAGTATTTT. The full variable domain, with the rest looked up from reference TRBV5-1 and TRBJ2-3, is KAGVTQTPRYLIKTRGQQVTLSCSPISGHRSVSWYQQTPGQGLQFLFEYFSETQRNKGNFPGRFSGRQFSNSRSEMNVSTLELGDSALYLCASSVDRGNTDTQYFGPGTRLTVL.

The V call is TRBV4-3, the J call TRBJ1-4; D not certain. The CDR3 extends over 14 amino acids. From germline, CDR1 is LGHNA and CDR2 YSLEER. Trimming pared 4 bases from V and 6 bases from J, leaving 12 bases between. CDR3 sequence (DNA): TGCGCCAGCAGCCCACTGGGAGGGTATGAAAAACTGTTTTTT. Translation gives CASSPLGGYEKLFF.

V gene TRBV10-3 combines with J gene TRBJ2-3, with D possibly TRBD2 on 5 matching bases. V lost 3 bases and J 6 bases, leaving 7 bases between the germline ends. This CDR3 spans 12 amino acids. Looked up from germline, CDR1 is ENHRY and CDR2 is SYGVKD. CDR3 nucleotide sequence: TGTGCCATCAGTGACCGCGGGGATACGCAGTATTTT. Translating gives CAISDRGDTQYF.

This clone was recorded a few times. The identical CDR3 is also encoded by other nucleotide sequences in the sample. The chain employs TRBV7-2 and TRBJ1-5, with 7 bases fitting TRBD1. The junction had 3 bases not matched to a gene; V was cut back by 4 bases and J by 3 bases. This CDR3 is 14 amino acids long. Germline CDR1 reads SGHTA; CDR2 reads FQGNSA. CDR3: CASSSTGSNQPQHF. In DNA form, the CDR3 reads TGTGCCAGCAGCTCGACAGGGTCCAATCAGCCCCAGCATTTT.

The chain joins TRBV6-4 to TRBJ1-1; D gene ambiguous. The V and J ends lost 6 bases and 3 bases respectively, with 11 bases between them. The CDR3 has 13 amino acids. Germline V CDR1 and CDR2: MRHNA, SNTAGT. The CDR3 nucleotides read TGTGCCAGCAGCGTTGAACCCTACACTGAAGCTTTCTTT. Amino acids: CASSVEPYTEAFF.

This sequence joins TRBV5-6 and TRBJ2-5; D unresolved. In germline, CDR1 is SGHDT, CDR2 YYEEEE. V gave up 0 bases and J gave up 2 bases, with 11 bases separating them. The CDR3 consists of 15 residues. The CDR3 sequence: CASSLANFLQETQYF. CDR3 DNA sequence: TGTGCCAGCAGCTTGGCCAATTTTCTGCAAGAGACCCAGTACTTC.

Concerning this clone itself: This may be a read error: a much more frequent sequence differs by one nucleotide. Within the sample, other DNA sequences also encode this same CDR3. V usage is TRBV6-1 and J usage is TRBJ1-2; D is ambiguous. The V and J ends lost 3 bases and 4 bases respectively, with 6 bases between them. The CDR3 has 12 amino acids. Germline V gene lookup returns CDR1 MNHNS and CDR2 SASEGT. CDR3 in amino acids: CASSDRSYGYTF. For the CDR3, the DNA is TGTGCCAGCAGTGACAGGAGCTATGGCTACACCTTC.

The J gene is TRBJ2-3, the V gene TRBV7-2; maybe TRBD2 (6 bases). Germline V CDR1 and CDR2: SGHTA, FQGNSA. The CDR3 covers 16 residues. V lost 5 bases, J lost 2 bases, and 17 bases lay in between. The DNA for the CDR3 is TGTGCCAGCAGCCCAACTCGGCTAGCGCACACAGATACGCAGTATTTT. Residues: CASSPTRLAHTDTQYF.

This clone was recorded once. V and J are TRBV6-5 and TRBJ2-4; TRBD1 matches 7 bases. The ends lost 4 bases at V and 7 bases at J; junction bases unmatched: 1. The CDR3 contains 12 residues. Germline loops: CDR1 MNHEY, CDR2 SVGAGI. CDR3 DNA sequence: TGTGCCAGCAGTTTACAGGGGAACATTCAGTACTTC. Translated: CASSLQGNIQYF.

This chain connects TRBV19 to TRBJ1-2; TRBD1 matches at 8 bases. Germline values: CDR1 LNHDA, CDR2 SQIVND (reference sequence). The CDR3 is 13 amino acids. The V segment lost 3 bases and the J segment 7 bases; nucleotides outside the gene matches: 4. The CDR3 DNA is TGTGCCAGTAGTATCGGACAGGGTATTGGCTACACCTTC. Its translation is CASSIGQGIGYTF.

This clone was detected only a few times. The chain recombines TRBV5-5 with TRBJ2-1, with 9 bases that match TRBD2. CDR1 and CDR2 from the germline V gene are SGHKS and YYEKEE (reference sequence). The CDR3 is 16 amino acids. With V trimmed by 1 base and J by 5 bases, 7 bases remained unmatched. The CDR3 loop reads CASSLWSGGQNNEQFF. In DNA, the CDR3 is TGTGCCAGCAGCTTGTGGAGCGGGGGGCAAAACAATGAGCAGTTCTTC.

V usage is TRBV5-1 and J usage is TRBJ2-1; the D is unclear. Germline CDR1 is SGHRS and CDR2 is YFSETQ. V lost 5 bases and J 0 bases, leaving 15 bases between the germline ends. CDR3 length: 16 amino acids. This chain's CDR3 is CASSPDGESSYNEQFF. The CDR3 DNA is TGCGCCAGCAGTCCGGACGGTGAAAGCTCCTACAATGAGCAGTTCTTC.

In DNA form, the CDR3 reads TGTGCCAGCAGCTTAGACCCCAGGGTCTACGAGCAGTACTTC. This translates into CASSLDPRVYEQYF. This rearrangement joins TRBV11-2 to TRBJ2-7; perhaps TRBD1 as D (5 bases). This CDR3 region has 14 residues. Trimming removed 0 bases at V and 3 bases at J, with 9 bases between. Germline V gene data show CDR1 as SGHAT and CDR2 as FQNNGV.

This clone turned up a few times. The CDR3 DNA reads TGTGCCAGCAGTGTTTCCAGGGCGGACTATGGCTACACCTTC. The encoded protein is CASSVSRADYGYTF. This chain links TRBV6-1 with TRBJ1-2; perhaps TRBD1 as D (5 bases). Germline lookup yields CDR1 MNHNS and CDR2 SASEGT. Trimming took 4 bases from V and 3 from J, leaving 12 bases between them. This CDR3 region has 14 residues.

V and J are TRBV2 and TRBJ1-2, with TRBD1 matching over 7 bases. The V segment lost 1 base and the J segment 7 bases; nucleotides outside the gene matches: 9. CDR1 is SNHLY and CDR2 is FYNNEI in the germline V gene. The CDR3 extends over 15 amino acids. Written as DNA, the CDR3 is TGTGCCAGCAGTGAAGATTCGGGGACAGTACCTGGCTACACCTTC. Protein product: CASSEDSGTVPGYTF. Together with reference TRBV2 and TRBJ1-2, the CDR3 gives the full variable domain: EPEVTQTPSHQVTQMGQEVILRCVPISNHLYFYWYRQILGQKVEFLVSFYNNEISEKSEIFDDQFSVERPDGSNFTLKIRSTKLEDSAMYFCASSEDSGTVPGYTFGSGTRLTVV.

In DNA, the CDR3 is TGTGCCAGCAGTTCGTCGACCTGGGTGGGGCAAGAGACCCAGTACTTC. Protein: CASSSSTWVGQETQYF. The chain has TRBV27 and TRBJ2-5; D unresolved. V gave up 4 bases and J gave up 2 bases, with 17 bases separating them. Germline assignment: CDR1 MNHEY and CDR2 SMNVEV (reference sequence). This CDR3 is built from 16 residues.

Details on this clone: This could be a read error, since a much larger clone is one nucleotide away. V and J are TRBV27 and TRBJ2-5; D unclear. The CDR3 runs to 11 residues. Trimming pared 4 bases from V and 1 base from J, leaving 1 base between. The V gene's germline CDR1 is MNHEY and CDR2 SMNVEV (reference sequence). CDR3 DNA sequence: TGTGCCAGCAGTTGCCAAGAGACCCAGTACTTC. Amino acids: CASSCQETQYF.

This rearrangement joins TRBV30 to TRBJ2-7; 8 bases line up with TRBD1. The CDR3 sequence is 13 residues long. Trimming removed 8 bases from V and 3 bases from J; junction bases left unmatched: 9. Germline CDR1 and CDR2: GTSNPN and SVGIG (reference sequence). CDR3 DNA: TGTGCCCGAGGGACAGGCGGAATCTACGAGCAGTACTTC. The encoded protein is CARGTGGIYEQYF.